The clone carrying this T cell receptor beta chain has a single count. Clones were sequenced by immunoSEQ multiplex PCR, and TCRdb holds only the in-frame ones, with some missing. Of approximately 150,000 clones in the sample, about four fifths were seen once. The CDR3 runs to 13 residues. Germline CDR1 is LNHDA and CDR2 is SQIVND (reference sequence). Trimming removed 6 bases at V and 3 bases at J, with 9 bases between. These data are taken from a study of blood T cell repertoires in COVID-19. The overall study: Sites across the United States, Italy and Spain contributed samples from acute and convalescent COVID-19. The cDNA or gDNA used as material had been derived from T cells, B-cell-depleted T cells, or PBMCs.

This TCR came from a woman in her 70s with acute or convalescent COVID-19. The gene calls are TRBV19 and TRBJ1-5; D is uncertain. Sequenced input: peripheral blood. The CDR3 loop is CASSQAPNQPQHF. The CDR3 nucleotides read TGTGCCAGTAGCCAGGCCCCCAATCAGCCCCAGCATTTT.